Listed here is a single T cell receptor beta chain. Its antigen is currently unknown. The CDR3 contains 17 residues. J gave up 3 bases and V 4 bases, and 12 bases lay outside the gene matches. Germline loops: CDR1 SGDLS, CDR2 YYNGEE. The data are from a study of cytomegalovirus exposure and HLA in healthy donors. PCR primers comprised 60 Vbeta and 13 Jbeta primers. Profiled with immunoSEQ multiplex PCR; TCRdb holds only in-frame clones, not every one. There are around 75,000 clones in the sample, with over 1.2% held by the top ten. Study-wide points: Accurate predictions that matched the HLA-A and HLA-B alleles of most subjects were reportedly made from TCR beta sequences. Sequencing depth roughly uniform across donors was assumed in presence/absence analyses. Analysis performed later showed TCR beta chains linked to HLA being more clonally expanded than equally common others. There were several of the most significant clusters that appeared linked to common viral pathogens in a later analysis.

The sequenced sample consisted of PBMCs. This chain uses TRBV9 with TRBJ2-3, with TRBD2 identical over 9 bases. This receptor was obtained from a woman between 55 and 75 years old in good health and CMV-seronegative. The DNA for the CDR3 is TGTGCCAGCAGCCTTGGTGGTAGCGGGAGTAGGACAGATACGCAGTATTTT. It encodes CASSLGGSGSRTDTQYF.